Each of the 14 T cell receptor beta chains below was sequenced from the same sample in a study of Ad26.COV2.S vaccination and SARS-CoV-2 variants. Treatment noted: 15 to 20 received Ad26.COV2.S at low or high dose, single or two shots; about 5 received placebo; per-sample allocation not given. Day 63 after the first injection of vaccine or placebo was the sampling time. Sequencing used immunoSEQ multiplex PCR; TCRdb keeps in-frame clones, though not all of them. In the table there are fewer than 400,000 clones, around nine tenths of which are singletons. The sequencing used peripheral blood, collected in a trial of Ad26.COV2.S vaccine versus placebo. The source of these receptors is a person between 18 and 65 years old who received the Ad26.COV2.S COVID-19 vaccine or a placebo.

This clone was observed once. The rearrangement joins TRBV9 to TRBJ2-3, with D possibly TRBD2 on 6 matching bases. V was trimmed by 1 base and J by 0 bases, leaving 18 bases between them. Per germline, CDR1 SGDLS and CDR2 YYNGEE. The CDR3 spans 18 residues. Written as DNA, the CDR3 is TGTGCCAGCAGCGTACACCGGGAGTCGGGTACCAGCACAGATACGCAGTATTTT. It encodes CASSVHRESGTSTDTQYF.

The gene calls are TRBV9 and TRBJ2-2; D uncertain. Germline V gene lookup returns CDR1 SGDLS and CDR2 YYNGEE. Trimming pared 2 bases from V and 0 bases from J, leaving 11 bases between. This CDR3 has 16 residues. CDR3 loop: CASSVQANANTGELFF. CDR3 nucleotide sequence: TGTGCCAGCAGCGTTCAAGCAAACGCGAACACCGGGGAGCTGTTTTTT.

With respect to this clone: At one boundary the junction diverges from the germline segment, which might be a read error. The V and J genes are TRBV19 and TRBJ2-7, with TRBD2 matching over 15 bases. CDR3 length: 13 residues. Germline CDR1 LNHDA, CDR2 SQIVND (reference sequence). CDR3 sequence reads: CASSIVGTSGRTF. The CDR3 DNA reads as TGTGCCAGTAGTATAGTAGGGACTAGCGGGAGGACCTTC.

This chain links TRBV7-2 with TRBJ2-7, with a tentative D call TRBD2 (5 bases). Germline-derived CDR1 and CDR2 are SGHTA and FQGNSA. The V end was cut by 4 bases, the J end by 3 bases, with 10 bases between. The CDR3 sequence is 13 residues long. CDR3 sequence: CASSSSGNYEQYF. In nucleotides, the CDR3 is TGTGCCAGCAGCTCATCCGGGAACTACGAGCAGTACTTC.

V and J are TRBV19 and TRBJ1-5; a possible D gene is TRBD1 (5 bases). The V gene's germline CDR1 is LNHDA and CDR2 SQIVND (reference sequence). This CDR3 is built from 13 residues. The ends were cut back, 4 bases at V and 7 bases at J, with 11 bases in the middle. This CDR3 is CASSRGKEQPQHF. Written as DNA, the CDR3 is TGTGCCAGTAGTAGGGGGAAGGAGCAGCCCCAGCATTTT.

The CDR3 DNA is TGTGCCAGTAGTAGCCCTGGGGCAGGCCCTCAGCCCCAGCATTTT. As protein: CASSSPGAGPQPQHF. V gene TRBV19 combines with J gene TRBJ1-5; maybe TRBD1 (5 bases). Germline V gives CDR1 LNHDA, CDR2 SQIVND (reference sequence). CDR3 length equals 15 residues. V was pared by 4 bases and J by 6 bases, with 16 bases between.

This chain uses TRBV3-1 (or the pseudogene TRBV3-2) with TRBJ1-3; no clear D gene. CDR1 and CDR2 from the germline V gene are LGHDT and YNNKEL (reference sequence). With 4 bases removed from V and 9 bases from J, the gap between germline ends came to 10 bases. The CDR3 loop spans 12 amino acids. In nucleotides, the CDR3 is TGTGCCAGCAGCCTCAAACGGGCCACCATATATTTT. It encodes CASSLKRATIYF.

The chain has TRBV24-1 and TRBJ1-2; 7 bases agree with TRBD1. Unmatched junction bases numbered 7, after V lost 0 bases and J lost 4 bases. The CDR3 extends over 16 amino acids. The germline CDR1 and CDR2 sequences are KGHDR and SFDVKD. The CDR3 is CATSDLGSGTAYGYTF. CDR3 sequence (DNA): TGTGCCACCAGTGATTTGGGGTCCGGGACAGCCTATGGCTACACCTTC.

The chain joins TRBV19 to TRBJ2-5, with D perhaps matching TRBD1 (6 bases). Germline V gene sequence: CDR1 LNHDA, CDR2 SQIVND (reference sequence). The length of the CDR3 is 13 residues. With 4 bases removed from V and 6 bases from J, the gap between germline ends came to 12 bases. The DNA for the CDR3 is TGTGCCAGTAGTACGACAGGTATACAGACCCAGTACTTC. Translated, it gives CASSTTGIQTQYF.

The chain carries TRBV7-2 and TRBJ2-1; D is uncertain. The germline V and J ends were trimmed by 5 bases and 7 bases, with 9 bases remaining between them. Germline CDR1 reads SGHTA; CDR2 reads FQGNSA. The CDR3 runs to 12 residues. In DNA form, the CDR3 reads TGTGCCAGCAGCCCAGCGAGGAATGAGCAGTTCTTC. This codes for CASSPARNEQFF. The full variable domain, in which reference TRBV7-2 and TRBJ2-1 provide the parts outside the CDR3, is GAGVSQSPSNKVTEKGKDVELRCDPISGHTALYWYRQSLGQGLEFLIYFQGNSAPDKSGLPSDRFSAERTGGSVSTLTIQRTQQEDSAVYLCASSPARNEQFFGPGTRLTVL.

This chain joins TRBV12-3 or TRBV12-4 and TRBJ2-3; D uncertain. CDR3 length equals 12 residues. V was cut by 7 bases and J by 1 base, with 6 bases left in between. CDR3 sequence: CASTSGTDTQYF. CDR3 coding DNA: TGTGCCAGCACGAGCGGCACAGATACGCAGTATTTT.

The chain uses TRBV5-1 and TRBJ2-1; D not certain. V was trimmed by 1 base and J by 9 bases, leaving 8 bases between them. Per germline, CDR1 SGHRS and CDR2 YFSETQ. The CDR3 covers 12 residues. CDR3 in DNA: TGCGCCAGCAGCTTGTTCCCAGCTGAGCAGTTCTTC. It specifies CASSLFPAEQFF. Using reference TRBV5-1 and TRBJ2-1 for the parts outside the CDR3, the full variable domain is KAGVTQTPRYLIKTRGQQVTLSCSPISGHRSVSWYQQTPGQGLQFLFEYFSETQRNKGNFPGRFSGRQFSNSRSEMNVSTLELGDSALYLCASSLFPAEQFFGPGTRLTVL.

The V gene is TRBV6-1, the J gene TRBJ1-6, with 9 bases fitting TRBD1. With V trimmed by 4 bases and J by 3 bases, 10 bases remained unmatched. The CDR3 runs 18 residues. Germline CDR1 reads MNHNS; CDR2 reads SASEGT. The CDR3 protein is CASSGVPGQGLYNSPLHF. The CDR3 nucleotides read TGTGCCAGCAGTGGAGTACCGGGACAGGGCCTCTATAATTCACCCCTCCACTTT.

The chain recombines TRBV5-1 with TRBJ1-1; TRBD1 agrees at 10 bases. CDR3 length equals 15 residues. The J segment lost 2 bases and the V segment lost 4 bases, leaving 5 bases of the junction unmatched. Per the germline V gene, CDR1 is SGHRS and CDR2 is YFSETQ. CDR3 sequence: CASSPRDRGNTEAFF. CDR3 DNA sequence: TGCGCCAGCAGCCCCCGGGACAGGGGCAACACTGAAGCTTTCTTT. Using reference TRBV5-1 and TRBJ1-1 for the parts outside the CDR3, the full variable domain is KAGVTQTPRYLIKTRGQQVTLSCSPISGHRSVSWYQQTPGQGLQFLFEYFSETQRNKGNFPGRFSGRQFSNSRSEMNVSTLELGDSALYLCASSPRDRGNTEAFFGQGTRLTVV.